A single sample is the source of the 16 T cell receptor beta chains below, sequenced in a study of T-cell reconstitution after alpha-beta-depleted transplantation in children. A library of TCRbeta sequences, prepared with unique molecular identifiers, was generated. TCRdb processed the PCR reads anew with MiXCR; each CDR3 protein has one entry. Here the sample spans 350,000 to 400,000 distinct CDR3 sequences, roughly 14% being singletons. The specimen comprised PBMCs, sampled from the stem cell graft. The origin of the receptors is a human donor who donated a stem cell graft to a child with Fanconi anemia.

The V and J genes are TRBV20-1 and TRBJ1-1, with D tentatively TRBD1 (5 bases). There are 13 residues in the CDR3. CDR1 is DFQATT, CDR2 SNEGSKA, per germline (reference sequence). Trimming stripped 6 bases from V and 5 bases from J, with 16 bases between. The CDR3 DNA follows: TGCAGTGCACGACAGCCCGAGAGAACTGAAGCTTTCTTT. Amino acid sequence: CSARQPERTEAFF.

V and J are TRBV4-2 and TRBJ2-1; 8 nucleotides line up with TRBD2. V gave up 0 bases and J gave up 4 bases; unmatched junction bases: 5. The CDR3 covers 16 residues. Germline V lookup: CDR1 LGHNA, CDR2 YNFKEQ. The CDR3 region is CASSQEGSGVYNEQFF. The CDR3 DNA follows: TGTGCCAGCAGCCAAGAGGGTAGCGGGGTTTACAATGAGCAGTTCTTC.

In nucleotides, the CDR3 is TGCAGCGTTGCCAGGGGCGCGGGGGAGCAGTACTTC. Translating gives CSVARGAGEQYF. The chain employs TRBV29-1 and TRBJ2-7, with D perhaps TRBD1 or TRBD2 (6 bases each). CDR3 size: 12 residues. Trimming left V 4 bases short and J 7 bases short, with 14 bases between. The germline CDR1 and CDR2 sequences are SQVTM and ANQGSEA.

This clonotype was seen only a few times. This rearrangement joins TRBV10-1 to TRBJ2-5, with D perhaps TRBD1 (7 bases). Trimming shortened V by 4 bases and J by 3 bases, and 18 bases separated the two germline ends. The CDR3 runs to 16 residues. Germline CDR1 WNHNN, CDR2 SYGVQD (reference sequence). CDR3 loop: CASSAGQEGTEETQYF. CDR3 DNA: TGCGCCAGCAGTGCAGGACAGGAGGGAACCGAAGAGACCCAGTACTTC.

The rearrangement joins TRBV20-1 to TRBJ1-1; D remains unclear. CDR3 length: 14 residues. CDR1 is DFQATT, CDR2 SNEGSKA, per germline (reference sequence). Trimming shortened V by 4 bases and J by 1 base, and 13 bases separated the two germline ends. CDR3 bases: TGCAGTGCTATTGCGCAGCTTCGGAACACTGAAGCTTTCTTT. It codes for CSAIAQLRNTEAFF.

The chain is built from TRBV18 and TRBJ2-7; weak D call: TRBD1 (6 bases). V lost 4 bases to trimming and J lost 3 bases, with 16 bases between them. The CDR3 is 15 amino acids. Looked up from germline, CDR1 is KGHSH and CDR2 is LQKENI. In DNA form, the CDR3 reads TGTGCCAGCTCACGGGACAAGGGGAAGTTCTACGAGCAGTACGTC. Amino acids: CASSRDKGKFYEQYV.

In this sample, this clonotype turned up many times. The chain recombines TRBV4-3 with TRBJ2-7; weak D call: TRBD2 (5 bases). The germline V gene encodes CDR1 LGHNA and CDR2 YSLEER. V was trimmed by 0 bases and J by 0 bases, leaving 9 bases between them. There are 15 residues in the CDR3. The CDR3 here is CASSQEGGSSYEQYF. CDR3 DNA: TGCGCCAGCAGCCAAGAAGGTGGGAGCTCCTACGAGCAGTACTTC.

This clonotype has a count of ten or more. V usage is TRBV29-1 and J usage is TRBJ2-5; D unclear. Germline V gene sequence: CDR1 SQVTM, CDR2 ANQGSEA. The CDR3 loop spans 13 amino acids. V lost 1 base and J 4 bases, leaving 10 bases between the germline ends. CDR3 region: CSVEAGSGETQYF. The CDR3 bases are TGCAGCGTTGAAGCGGGCAGTGGAGAGACCCAGTACTTC.

Only a few counts were recorded for this clonotype. V and J are TRBV6-5 and TRBJ1-5; 9 nucleotides agree with TRBD1. The CDR3 consists of 16 residues. V shed 5 bases, J shed 6 bases, and the junction held 11 bases outside the gene matches. Germline lookup yields CDR1 MNHEY and CDR2 SVGAGI. The CDR3 nucleotides read TGTGCCAGCAGTCCTACCCGGACAGGGGTGGCTCAGCCCCAGCATTTT. Protein: CASSPTRTGVAQPQHF.

Many counts were recorded for this clonotype. This chain uses TRBV7-9 with TRBJ1-2, with D unresolved. Germline CDR1 reads SEHNR; CDR2 reads FQNEAQ (reference sequence). Deletions cut 3 bases from V and 5 bases from J, with 13 bases between. The CDR3 is made up of 14 amino acids. Here the CDR3 DNA reads TGTGCCAGCAGCTTTGAAGTAGTGTCTTATGGCTACACCTTC. This sequence encodes CASSFEVVSYGYTF.

In this sample, this clonotype turned up many times. This rearrangement joins TRBV6-5 to TRBJ2-7; 11 bases fit TRBD2. Germline assignment: CDR1 MNHEY and CDR2 SVGAGI. The CDR3 has 15 amino acids. V lost 2 bases to trimming and J lost 2 bases; unmatched junction nucleotides: 2. The CDR3 region has the DNA TGTGCCAGCAGTTACCTAGCGGGGGGTACCTACGAGCAGTACGTC. Its translation: CASSYLAGGTYEQYV.

The chain carries TRBV10-3 and TRBJ2-1; a possible D gene is TRBD2 (6 bases). V was pared by 8 bases and J by 5 bases, with 19 bases between. This CDR3 comprises 15 residues. Per the germline V gene, CDR1 is ENHRY and CDR2 is SYGVKD. CDR3 residues: CAIAIGAGRDNEQFF. The CDR3 DNA reads TGTGCCATCGCAATCGGGGCCGGGAGAGACAATGAGCAGTTCTTC.

The chain joins TRBV7-9 to TRBJ2-5; weak D call: TRBD2 (6 bases). CDR1 and CDR2 from the germline V gene are SEHNR and FQNEAQ (reference sequence). The CDR3 totals 15 residues. V dropped 4 bases and J dropped 5 bases, with 17 bases sitting between them. CDR3 sequence: CASSSRPGVAETQYF. The DNA for the CDR3 is TGTGCCAGCAGCTCCCGACCGGGAGTAGCGGAGACCCAGTACTTC.

The CDR3 region has the DNA TGTGCCAGCAGCCAAGATCCTACCGGGACTTCCAATGAGCAGTTCTTC. Translation gives CASSQDPTGTSNEQFF. The chain links TRBV4-2 to TRBJ2-1; tentative D call: TRBD2 (6 bases). The CDR3 covers 16 residues. In germline, CDR1 is LGHNA, CDR2 YNFKEQ. Trimming removed 0 bases at V and 6 bases at J, with 15 bases between.

This clonotype was detected many times. V is TRBV12-5 and J is TRBJ1-2, with 7 bases identical to TRBD1. The germline CDR1 and CDR2 sequences are LGHNT and FRNRAP. With 7 bases clipped from V and 5 bases from J, the junction kept 10 bases outside the gene matches. This CDR3 contains 14 residues. The CDR3 sequence: CASVSSGGGYGYTF. The DNA for the CDR3 is TGTGCTAGTGTTTCCTCAGGGGGAGGGTATGGCTACACCTTC.

Only a few counts were recorded for this clonotype. This chain uses TRBV20-1 with TRBJ2-3; D unclear. With 2 bases removed from V and 3 bases from J, the gap between germline ends came to 15 bases. CDR1 is DFQATT and CDR2 is SNEGSKA in the germline V gene (reference sequence). CDR3 length: 15 residues. Written as DNA, the CDR3 is TGCAGTGCTAGAAGGGATGTAGGCTTGACAGATACGCAGTATTTT. Translation gives CSARRDVGLTDTQYF.